This paragraph reports one T cell receptor beta chain. What it binds is unknown. The data stem from a study of blood T cells in healthy people across ages. Study outcomes and limitations: Older age coincided with a roughly linear decline in TCR beta diversity per million T cells. Researchers deemed the diversity estimates from one million T cells underestimates.

A second PCR of 7 to 11 cycles used a sample-barcoded 5' primer and a J-beta primer mix. Each of the cDNA molecules was tagged by a template-switch adaptor with 12 random nucleotides. TCRdb analysed the 5' RACE reads with MiXCR anew, one entry per CDR3 protein. The sample consists of around 850,000 distinct CDR3 sequences, about 37% of them appearing once. V lost 2 bases and J 4 bases, leaving 11 bases between the germline ends. Looked up from germline, CDR1 is MNHEY and CDR2 is SVGAGI. The CDR3 consists of 14 residues. Individuals who donated were healthy Caucasians from Russia aged about 6 to 90. This sequence was found in a man aged 18-30 years in good health. The chain employs TRBV6-5 and TRBJ1-1; a weak D match, TRBD1 (6 bases). Sequencing was performed on blood. The CDR3 is CASSYVRGPTEAFF. The CDR3 coding sequence is TGTGCCAGCAGTTACGTCAGGGGCCCCACTGAAGCTTTCTTT.